The 30 T cell receptor beta chains reported below all come from one sample, sequenced in a study of blood T cell repertoires in COVID-19. Produced via immunoSEQ multiplex PCR; TCRdb's table is partial and in-frame only. The data hold tens of thousands of clones, with 85% to 90% observed a single time. Sample: peripheral blood. These receptors were obtained from an elderly woman with acute or convalescent COVID-19.

V usage is TRBV6-5 and J usage is TRBJ1-2, with no clear D. The CDR3 covers 13 residues. Trimming removed 5 bases from V and 4 bases from J, with 11 bases in between. Germline loops: CDR1 MNHEY, CDR2 SVGAGI. The CDR3 sequence: CASSLGEVYGYTF. CDR3 bases: TGTGCCAGCAGTCTCGGGGAGGTCTATGGCTACACCTTC.

This chain joins TRBV6-2 or TRBV6-3 and TRBJ1-5, with D possibly TRBD1 on 5 matching bases. V was clipped by 2 bases and J by 2 bases, with 16 bases between them. Germline V gene lookup returns CDR1 MNHEY and CDR2 SVGEGT. The CDR3 has 17 amino acids. The DNA of the CDR3 is TGTGCCAGCAGTTACGGCCCCCGCAGGGAGGGCAATCAGCCCCAGCATTTT. This gives the protein CASSYGPRREGNQPQHF.

The chain joins TRBV6-5 to TRBJ2-7; D is uncertain. The length of the CDR3 is 12 residues. The V end was cut by 11 bases, the J end by 2 bases, with 13 bases between. Germline CDR1 is MNHEY and CDR2 is SVGAGI. CDR3 DNA sequence: TGTGCCTCGAGGAGACTGCCCTACGAGCAGTACTTC. Its translation: CASRRLPYEQYF.

This chain joins TRBV12-3 or TRBV12-4 and TRBJ2-7; a possible D gene is TRBD2 (6 bases). The CDR3 totals 13 residues. Trimming took 8 bases from V and 4 from J, leaving 15 bases between them. CDR3 coding DNA: TGTGCCAGCGGGCCGGGACTGACTTACGAGCAGTACTTC. Translated, it gives CASGPGLTYEQYF.

The chain uses TRBV19 and TRBJ1-1, with D unclear. Trimming removed 7 bases at V and 1 base at J, with 10 bases between. Germline values: CDR1 LNHDA, CDR2 SQIVND (reference sequence). The CDR3 spans 13 residues. The chain's CDR3 is CASMRPWNTEAFF. As DNA, the CDR3 is TGTGCCAGTATGAGGCCATGGAACACTGAAGCTTTCTTT.

V and J are TRBV15 and TRBJ2-5; TRBD2 aligns across 8 bases. V lost 0 bases, J lost 4 bases, and 7 bases stayed unmatched. The CDR3 loop spans 16 amino acids. Germline CDR1 is LNHNV and CDR2 is YYDKDF (reference sequence). CDR3 nucleotide sequence: TGTGCCACCAGCAGAGATGGGCGCCTAGCGGGAGAGACCCAGTACTTC. Translated: CATSRDGRLAGETQYF.

V is TRBV7-9 and J is TRBJ1-4, with a weak D call TRBD1 (5 bases). Germline V gene sequence: CDR1 SEHNR, CDR2 FQNEAQ (reference sequence). V lost 6 bases and J 7 bases, leaving 12 bases between the germline ends. This CDR3 is 13 amino acids long. This CDR3 is CASRTQGVEKLFF. In DNA, the CDR3 is TGTGCCAGCAGAACGCAGGGTGTTGAAAAACTGTTTTTT.

The V call is TRBV11-2, the J call TRBJ2-2, with 13 bases matching TRBD2. Germline values: CDR1 SGHAT, CDR2 FQNNGV. CDR3 size: 16 residues. Trimming at V came to 5 bases and at J to 6 bases, leaving 6 bases not matched to a gene. In DNA, the CDR3 is TGTGCCAGCAGCCCCCTACTAGCGGGGGGGCCCGGGGAGCTGTTTTTT. It yields the protein CASSPLLAGGPGELFF.

The chain recombines TRBV19 with TRBJ2-3; the D is unclear. This CDR3 comprises 12 residues. The V end lost 4 bases, the J end lost 2 bases, and 4 bases lay between the germline ends. The V gene's germline CDR1 is LNHDA and CDR2 SQIVND (reference sequence). Here the CDR3 DNA reads TGTGCCAGTAGTACAGTCACAGATACGCAGTATTTT. Protein: CASSTVTDTQYF.

The chain links TRBV7-9 to TRBJ1-1; TRBD1 matches at 7 bases. Looked up from germline, CDR1 is SEHNR and CDR2 is FQNEAQ (reference sequence). This CDR3 is 18 amino acids long. V was pared by 0 bases and J by 3 bases, with 13 bases of the junction left unmatched. CDR3 loop: CASSLAGRVGQADTEAFF. In DNA form, the CDR3 reads TGTGCCAGCAGCTTAGCGGGGCGGGTCGGACAGGCGGACACTGAAGCTTTCTTT.

The chain links TRBV9 to TRBJ2-3; perhaps TRBD2 as D (6 bases). CDR3 length equals 18 residues. Germline loops: CDR1 SGDLS, CDR2 YYNGEE. Trimming left V 3 bases short and J 2 bases short, with 22 bases between. In DNA, the CDR3 is TGTGCCAGCAGCGCTCTCCACCGGGACTCGCGCCTCACAGATACGCAGTATTTT. It is translated as CASSALHRDSRLTDTQYF.

This chain joins TRBV3-1 (or the pseudogene TRBV3-2) and TRBJ2-1, with TRBD2 identical over 12 bases. V was pared by 4 bases and J by 0 bases, with 10 bases of the junction left unmatched. Germline assignment: CDR1 LGHDT and CDR2 YNNKEL (reference sequence). The CDR3 has 19 amino acids. In DNA, the CDR3 is TGTGCCAGCAGCCCCCGACTAGCGGGGGAACTGAGCTCCTACAATGAGCAGTTCTTC. Its protein is CASSPRLAGELSSYNEQFF.

This chain joins TRBV6-1 and TRBJ2-7; TRBD2 aligns across 11 bases. CDR1 is MNHNS and CDR2 is SASEGT in the germline V gene. V was clipped by 2 bases and J by 3 bases; unmatched bases: 6. This CDR3 comprises 16 residues. The CDR3 loop is CASSESGLAGGYEQYF. Written as DNA, the CDR3 is TGTGCCAGCAGTGAATCGGGGCTAGCGGGAGGCTACGAGCAGTACTTC.

This chain joins TRBV21-1 and TRBJ1-3; TRBD1 was called by the table and not checked on the DNA. TRBV21-1 is shown as a pseudogene. There are 15 residues in the CDR3. CDR3 residues: CASGMSGLSGNTIYF. The CDR3 DNA follows: TGTGCCAGCGGAATGTCAGGGCTTTCAGGAAACACCATATATTTT.

The chain has TRBV6-6 and TRBJ2-1; 9 nucleotides align to TRBD1. There are 14 residues in the CDR3. J was trimmed by 9 bases and V by 4 bases; bases with no gene match: 7. Germline assignment: CDR1 MNHNY and CDR2 SVGAGI (reference sequence). This chain's CDR3 is CASSSTGGWGEQFF. The CDR3 DNA reads TGTGCCAGCAGTTCGACAGGGGGTTGGGGTGAGCAGTTCTTC.

This chain connects TRBV6-6 to TRBJ2-3, with TRBD2 matching 7 bases. The CDR3 consists of 15 residues. The trim removed 5 bases at V and 4 bases at J, leaving 9 bases unmatched. The germline V gene encodes CDR1 MNHNY and CDR2 SVGAGI (reference sequence). Here the CDR3 reads CASSARGMNADTQYF. Here the CDR3 DNA reads TGTGCCAGCAGTGCGCGGGGGATGAACGCAGATACGCAGTATTTT.

This chain connects TRBV5-6 to TRBJ1-2; D gene uncertain. Trimming removed 4 bases from V and 1 base from J, with 14 bases in between. CDR1 is SGHDT and CDR2 is YYEEEE in the germline V gene. The CDR3 consists of 15 residues. The CDR3 here is CASSPSRGINYGYTF. In DNA, the CDR3 is TGTGCCAGCAGCCCGAGCCGAGGGATTAACTATGGCTACACCTTC.

This CDR3 is CASSLAGGNQETQYF. CDR3 coding DNA: TGTGCCAGCAGCCTAGCGGGGGGGAACCAAGAGACCCAGTACTTC. This chain links TRBV5-5 with TRBJ2-5; 12 bases are a match to TRBD2. J was trimmed by 0 bases and V by 4 bases; bases with no gene match: 1. Per germline, CDR1 SGHKS and CDR2 YYEKEE (reference sequence). The CDR3 sequence is 15 residues long.

This clone was found once. CDR3 coding DNA: TGTGCCAGTAGTATCAACTCTGACTATGGCTACACCTTC. Protein product: CASSINSDYGYTF. This chain links TRBV19 with TRBJ1-2; D unclear. Germline CDR1 LNHDA, CDR2 SQIVND (reference sequence). Trimming removed 3 bases at V and 3 bases at J, with 8 bases between. This CDR3 spans 13 amino acids.

The chain uses TRBV9 and TRBJ1-1, with D unresolved. V was cut by 2 bases and J by 4 bases, with 9 bases left in between. The germline V gene has CDR1 SGDLS and CDR2 YYNGEE. This CDR3 has 13 amino acids. This CDR3 reads CASSVFLSTEAFF. The CDR3 DNA follows: TGTGCCAGCAGCGTTTTTCTTAGCACTGAAGCTTTCTTT.

The gene calls are TRBV7-9 and TRBJ1-1; no definite D call. The CDR3 runs 14 residues. Trimming pared 3 bases from V and 1 base from J, leaving 9 bases between. From germline, CDR1 is SEHNR and CDR2 FQNEAQ (reference sequence). CDR3 DNA: TGTGCCAGCAGCTTGACCCGAGGGAACACTGAAGCTTTCTTT. Translated, it gives CASSLTRGNTEAFF.

The chain couples TRBV19 to TRBJ1-1, with D unresolved. CDR3 size: 16 residues. The V and J ends lost 5 bases and 0 bases respectively, with 16 bases between them. CDR1 LNHDA and CDR2 SQIVND come from the germline V gene (reference sequence). The DNA of the CDR3 is TGTGCCAGTAGTTTATCGGTTACAGTCATGAACACTGAAGCTTTCTTT. This translates into CASSLSVTVMNTEAFF. Complete variable domain (other parts from reference TRBV19 and TRBJ1-1): DGGITQSPKYLFRKEGQNVTLSCEQNLNHDAMYWYRQDPGQGLRLIYYSQIVNDFQKGDIAEGYSVSREKKESFPLTVTSAQKNPTAFYLCASSLSVTVMNTEAFFGQGTRLTVV.

This CDR3 is CAIQGARTGELFF. CDR3 sequence (DNA): TGTGCCATACAGGGGGCGCGCACCGGGGAGCTGTTTTTT. The chain carries TRBV12-3 or TRBV12-4 and TRBJ2-2, with 9 bases lining up with TRBD1. Trimming removed 10 bases from V and 4 bases from J; junction bases left unmatched: 4. CDR3 length: 13 amino acids.

The J gene is TRBJ1-1, the V gene TRBV11-2, with D possibly being TRBD1 (6 bases). V was shortened by 2 bases and J by 1 base, with 8 bases between the two germline ends. CDR3 length: 14 amino acids. In germline, CDR1 is SGHAT, CDR2 FQNNGV. CDR3 nucleotide sequence: TGTGCCAGCAGCTTAATCAGGGGGAACACTGAAGCTTTCTTT. This gives the protein CASSLIRGNTEAFF.

The rearrangement uses TRBV7-2 and TRBJ2-6; TRBD1 might be the D (5 bases). This CDR3 has 15 amino acids. From germline, CDR1 is SGHTA and CDR2 FQGNSA. The V gene lost 5 bases and the J gene lost 0 bases, with 8 bases spanning the gap. In nucleotides, the CDR3 is TGTGCCAGCAGCCAAAGGGGCTCTGGGGCCAACGTCCTGACTTTC. It translates to CASSQRGSGANVLTF.

J is TRBJ1-2 and V is TRBV21-1. TRBV21-1 is flagged as a pseudogene. This CDR3 has 16 residues. The CDR3 region is CASSSPRRGYSYGYTF. As DNA, the CDR3 is TGTGCCAGCAGCAGCCCAAGGCGGGGGTATAGCTATGGCTACACCTTC.

V usage is TRBV7-3 and J usage is TRBJ1-1; 7 bases fit TRBD1. V gave up 3 bases and J gave up 0 bases; unmatched junction bases: 4. This CDR3 is 15 amino acids long. CDR1 and CDR2 (germline): SGHTA, FQGTGA. The CDR3 bases are TGTGCCAGCAGCTTTTCAGGGGGATTGAACACTGAAGCTTTCTTT. It is translated as CASSFSGGLNTEAFF.

The V and J genes are TRBV19 and TRBJ2-7; 7 bases fit TRBD1. Trimming cost V 5 bases and J 7 bases; bases outside gene matches: 14. The germline gives CDR1 LNHDA, CDR2 SQIVND (reference sequence). CDR3 length: 15 amino acids. CDR3 nucleotides: TGTGCCAGTAGTGTTTCCGGGACAGAACTTTGGGAGCAGTACTTC. Its protein product is CASSVSGTELWEQYF. The full variable domain, rest sourced from reference TRBV19 and TRBJ2-7, is DGGITQSPKYLFRKEGQNVTLSCEQNLNHDAMYWYRQDPGQGLRLIYYSQIVNDFQKGDIAEGYSVSREKKESFPLTVTSAQKNPTAFYLCASSVSGTELWEQYFGPGTRLTVT.

This clone was seen a single time. The chain joins TRBV5-1 to TRBJ2-1, with 7 bases that match TRBD2. V gave up 0 bases and J gave up 7 bases; unmatched junction bases: 7. CDR3 length: 15 residues. Germline assignment: CDR1 SGHRS and CDR2 YFSETQ. CDR3 in DNA: TGCGCCAGCAGCTTGGGCGCTAGCGGTGAGAATGAGCAGTTCTTC. It specifies CASSLGASGENEQFF.

The chain carries TRBV9 and TRBJ2-1; TRBD1 matches 7 bases. The CDR3 loop spans 16 amino acids. V lost 0 bases and J lost 2; bases outside the gene matches: 5. CDR1 is SGDLS and CDR2 is YYNGEE in the germline V gene. The CDR3 DNA follows: TGTGCCAGCAGCGTAGTAGGCGGACAGGCCTACAATGAGCAGTTCTTC. The encoded protein is CASSVVGGQAYNEQFF.